This T cell receptor beta chain comes out of a study of blood T cells in healthy people across ages. Concerning this clonotype itself: Its matching antigen is unknown.

Combining a sample-barcoded 5' primer with a J-beta primer mix, a second PCR ran for roughly 7 to 12 cycles. TCRdb called the 5' RACE reads again in MiXCR, with one record for every CDR3 protein. Found here are roughly 830,000 distinct CDR3 sequences, around two thirds of them singletons; the top ten hold about a quarter. Study observations and caveats: TCR beta diversity tracked closely with naive T cell percentage.

V lost 2 bases, J lost 10 bases, and 9 bases lay in between. This CDR3 has 11 amino acids. Germline CDR1 reads SGHRS; CDR2 reads YFSETQ. The study recruited healthy Caucasian donors from Russia who were aged about 6 to 90. Every sample had a minimum of 7 million PBMCs isolated. The receptor comes from a man aged 25-45 years in good health. This rearrangement joins TRBV5-1 to TRBJ1-1; D not resolved. Sequenced: blood. The CDR3 region is CASSFGRVAFF. The CDR3 nucleotides are TGCGCCAGCAGCTTTGGGAGGGTAGCTTTCTTT. The variable domain in full, completed from reference TRBV5-1 and TRBJ1-1, reads KAGVTQTPRYLIKTRGQQVTLSCSPISGHRSVSWYQQTPGQGLQFLFEYFSETQRNKGNFPGRFSGRQFSNSRSEMNVSTLELGDSALYLCASSFGRVAFFGQGTRLTVV.